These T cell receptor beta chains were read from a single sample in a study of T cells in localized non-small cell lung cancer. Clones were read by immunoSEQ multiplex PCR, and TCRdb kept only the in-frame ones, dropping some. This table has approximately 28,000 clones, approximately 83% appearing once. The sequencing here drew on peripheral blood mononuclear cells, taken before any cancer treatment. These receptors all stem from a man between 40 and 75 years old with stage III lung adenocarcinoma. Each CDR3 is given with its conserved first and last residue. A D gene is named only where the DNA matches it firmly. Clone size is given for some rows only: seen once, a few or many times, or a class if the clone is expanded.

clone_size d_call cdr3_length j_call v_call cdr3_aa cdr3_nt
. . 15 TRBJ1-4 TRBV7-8 CASSLGRGNGEKLFF TGTGCCAGCAGCTTAGGCAGGGGAAATGGTGAAAAACTGTTTTTT
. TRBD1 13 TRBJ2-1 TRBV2 CASSEETGLEQFF TGTGCCAGCAGTGAAGAGACAGGGCTCGAGCAGTTCTTC
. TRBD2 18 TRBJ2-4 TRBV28 CASSLGGGAVVAKNIQYF TGTGCCAGCAGTTTAGGGGGAGGGGCGGTGGTAGCCAAAAACATTCAGTACTTC
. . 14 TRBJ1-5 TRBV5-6 CASSLWVRSQPQHF TGTGCCAGCAGCTTGTGGGTCCGATCACAGCCCCAGCATTTT
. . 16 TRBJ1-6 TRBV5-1 CASSFGSGRYNSPLHF TGCGCCAGCAGCTTCGGGTCGGGCCGGTATAATTCACCCCTCCACTTT
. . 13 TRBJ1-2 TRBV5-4 CASSPSGWGGYTF TGTGCCAGCAGCCCCTCAGGGTGGGGTGGCTACACCTTC
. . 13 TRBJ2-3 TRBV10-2 CASRSSGADTQYF TGCGCCAGCCGGAGCTCAGGGGCAGATACGCAGTATTTT
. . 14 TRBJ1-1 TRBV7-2 CASSLVPGATEAFF TGTGCCAGCAGCTTAGTACCGGGGGCCACTGAAGCTTTCTTT
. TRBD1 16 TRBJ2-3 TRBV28 CASSSNRGPSTDTQYF TGTGCCAGCAGTTCTAACAGGGGGCCTAGCACAGATACGCAGTATTTT
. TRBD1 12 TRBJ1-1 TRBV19 CASGQGWTEAFF TGTGCCAGCGGACAGGGTTGGACTGAAGCTTTCTTT
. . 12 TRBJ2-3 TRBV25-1 CASSAGANTQYF TGTGCCAGCAGTGCAGGGGCCAATACGCAGTATTTT
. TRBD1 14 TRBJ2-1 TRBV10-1 CASSPGQSYNEQFF TGCGCCAGCTCCCCGGGACAGTCCTACAATGAGCAGTTCTTC
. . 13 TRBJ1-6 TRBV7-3 CASSLLDNSPLHF TGTGCCAGCAGCCTACTTGATAATTCACCCCTCCACTTT
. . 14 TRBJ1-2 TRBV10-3 CAISVGYSNYGYTF TGTGCCATCAGTGTAGGTTATTCTAACTATGGCTACACCTTC
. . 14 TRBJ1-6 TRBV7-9 CASRQTGTDSPLHF TGTGCCAGCAGGCAAACAGGGACCGATTCACCCCTCCACTTT
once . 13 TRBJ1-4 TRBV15 CATSRDLGEKLFF TGTGCCACCAGCAGAGACCTAGGGGAAAAACTGTTTTTT
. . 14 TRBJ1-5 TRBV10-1 CASSEGEWDQPQHF TGCGCCAGCAGTGAGGGGGAGTGGGATCAGCCCCAGCATTTT
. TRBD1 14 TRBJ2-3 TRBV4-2 CASSAGQGGYTQYF TGTGCCAGCAGCGCCGGACAGGGGGGGTATACGCAGTATTTT
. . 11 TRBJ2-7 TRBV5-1 CASSGQGEQYF TGCGCCAGCAGCGGGCAGGGTGAGCAGTACTTC
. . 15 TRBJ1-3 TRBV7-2 CASSFTVFTGNTIYF TGTGCCAGCAGCTTTACGGTCTTTACTGGAAACACCATATATTTT
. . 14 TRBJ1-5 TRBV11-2 CASSLAGDGQPQHF TGTGCCAGCAGCTTAGCAGGGGATGGTCAGCCCCAGCATTTT
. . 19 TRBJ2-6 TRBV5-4 CASSRPTGGWSGGANVLTF TGTGCCAGCAGCCGCCCGACAGGTGGTTGGTCGGGTGGGGCCAACGTCCTGACTTTC
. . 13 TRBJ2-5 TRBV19 CASSLAGSETQYF TGTGCCAGTAGCTTGGCGGGGTCCGAGACCCAGTACTTC
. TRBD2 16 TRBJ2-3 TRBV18 CASSRPTSGGGDTQYF TGTGCCAGCTCACGACCGACTAGCGGGGGGGGAGATACGCAGTATTTT
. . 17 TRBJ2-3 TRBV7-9 CASSLVPGGRGADTQYF TGTGCCAGCAGCTTAGTTCCCGGGGGCCGTGGGGCAGATACGCAGTATTTT
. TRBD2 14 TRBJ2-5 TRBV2 CASRATSGGVTQYF TGTGCCAGCAGAGCGACTAGCGGGGGGGTGACCCAGTACTTC
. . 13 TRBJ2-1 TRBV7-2 CATALGSYNEQFF TGTGCCACCGCACTAGGCTCCTACAATGAGCAGTTCTTC
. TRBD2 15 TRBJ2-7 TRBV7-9 CASLPPSGVSYEQYF TGTGCCAGCCTTCCACCTAGCGGGGTTTCCTACGAGCAGTACTTC
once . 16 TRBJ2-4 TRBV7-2 CASSLGGQGAKNIQYF TGTGCCAGCAGCTTAGGGGGTCAGGGGGCCAAAAACATTCAGTACTTC
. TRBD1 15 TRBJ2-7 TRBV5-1 CASSLDGGQGREQYF TGCGCCAGCAGCTTGGACGGGGGACAGGGACGGGAGCAGTACTTC
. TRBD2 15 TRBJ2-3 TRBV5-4 CASRTGTSGADTQYF TGTGCCAGCCGCACCGGGACTAGCGGGGCAGATACGCAGTATTTT
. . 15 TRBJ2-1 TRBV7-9 CASSLGPTGYNEQFF TGTGCCAGCAGCCTAGGCCCCACGGGCTACAATGAGCAGTTCTTC
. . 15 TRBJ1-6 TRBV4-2 CASSQDGGRYSPLHF TGTGCCAGCAGCCAAGACGGGGGTCGGTATTCACCCCTCCACTTT
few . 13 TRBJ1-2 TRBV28 CASSSQTVYGYTF TGTGCCAGCAGTTCTCAGACAGTCTATGGCTACACCTTC
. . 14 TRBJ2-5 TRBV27 CASSPMMSMETQYF TGTGCCAGCAGTCCGATGATGTCCATGGAGACCCAGTACTTC
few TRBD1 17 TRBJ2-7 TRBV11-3 CASGIWTGDPSSYEQYF TGTGCCAGCGGTATATGGACAGGGGACCCCAGCTCCTACGAGCAGTACTTC
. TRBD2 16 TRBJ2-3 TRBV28 CASSSHTSGPTDTQYF TGTGCCAGCAGTTCTCATACTAGCGGCCCCACAGATACGCAGTATTTT
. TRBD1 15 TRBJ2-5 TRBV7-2 CASSPDRGPQETQYF TGTGCCAGCAGCCCGGACAGGGGCCCCCAAGAGACCCAGTACTTC
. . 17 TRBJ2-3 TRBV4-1 CASSQGPQRRRTDTQYF TGCGCCAGCAGCCAAGGCCCCCAGCGTCGGAGGACAGATACGCAGTATTTT
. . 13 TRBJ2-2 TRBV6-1 CASRKGEGGELFF TGTGCCAGCAGGAAGGGGGAGGGCGGGGAGCTGTTTTTT
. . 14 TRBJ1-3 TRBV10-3 CASMTESSGNTIYF TGTGCCAGTATGACCGAGAGCTCTGGAAACACCATATATTTT
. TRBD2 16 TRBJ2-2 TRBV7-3 CASRWLGGSNTGELFF TGTGCCAGCAGGTGGTTGGGCGGGAGCAATACCGGGGAGCTGTTTTTT
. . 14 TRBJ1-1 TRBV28 CASSLGPLGPEAFF TGTGCCAGCAGTCTAGGACCTTTGGGACCTGAAGCTTTCTTT